This T cell receptor beta chain emerged from a study of T cell responses to AZD1222 COVID-19 vaccine. Trimming took off 3 bases at V and 4 bases at J, with 7 bases between the two ends. The germline V gene encodes CDR1 ENHRY and CDR2 SYGVKD. This CDR3 region has 13 residues. The assay was immunoSEQ multiplex PCR, and TCRdb's table has in-frame clones only and misses some. In the table there are more than 85,000 clones, around 87% of which are singletons. The chain uses TRBV10-3 and TRBJ1-3; the D is unclear. The origin of this receptor is an adult who received the AZD1222 COVID-19 vaccine. The sample consisted of peripheral blood, taken 28 days after the second AZD1222 dose. The CDR3 here is CAISDSGGNTIYF. The CDR3 DNA reads TGTGCCATCAGTGATTCCGGCGGAAACACCATATATTTT.